These T cell receptor beta chains were read from a single sample in a study of response to subunit inactivated influenza vaccine. TCRdb re-called the RT-PCR reads through MiXCR, storing one row per CDR3 protein. The sample has approximately 680,000 distinct CDR3 sequences, 15% to 19% seen once. This material consisted of PBMCs from blood, taken approximately 13 days after vaccination. These receptors all stem from a man between 50 and 59 years old who received an inactivated influenza vaccine. Both conserved end residues are part of each CDR3. The D gene is left open where the match is weak. Some rows mark clone size as missing; the rest say once, few, many or name a class of expanded clone.

d_gene,j_gene,v_gene,abundance,CDR3nt,CDR3aa
TRBD2,TRBJ2-1,TRBV11-2,.,TGTGCCAGCAGCCAGTTGTCAGCGGGAGGCCGGAGTGAGCAGTTCTTC,CASSQLSAGGRSEQFF
TRBD1,TRBJ2-1,TRBV7-3,few,TGTGCCAGCTCACGGACAGGGGAGGGTGAGCAGTTCTTC,CASSRTGEGEQFF
.,TRBJ2-1,TRBV6-1,.,TGTGCCAGCAGTGAACAAAGGAGCTCCTACAATGAGCAGTTCTTC,CASSEQRSSYNEQFF
.,TRBJ1-4,TRBV9,.,TGTGCCAGCAGCGTAGGTCACGGGGAAAAACTGTTTTTT,CASSVGHGEKLFF
.,TRBJ1-2,TRBV12-3/TRBV12-4,many,TGTGCCAGCAGTTTCGGGACATTAGGCTACACCTTC,CASSFGTLGYTF
.,TRBJ2-5,TRBV19,.,TGTGCCAGTAGCCTCCGGGCACCCACCGAGACCCAGTACTTC,CASSLRAPTETQYF
TRBD1,TRBJ2-7,TRBV5-1,few,TGCGCCAGCAGCTTGCCAGGGGGCCAGTACGAGCAGTACTTC,CASSLPGGQYEQYF
TRBD2,TRBJ2-7,TRBV13,.,TGTGCCAGCAGGGCTAGCGGGGACTACGAGCAGTACTTC,CASRASGDYEQYF
TRBD1,TRBJ2-3,TRBV20-1,.,TGCAGTGCTACACGGACAGGGAACACAGATACGCAGTATTTT,CSATRTGNTDTQYF
TRBD1,TRBJ1-1,TRBV6-2/TRBV6-3,.,TGTGCCAGCAGTATCTCCAGGGGGTTCCCCGAAGCTTTCTTT,CASSISRGFPEAFF
.,TRBJ2-7,TRBV7-9,.,TGTGCCAGCAGCTTCCCCGGGGCATCCCACGAGCAGTACTTC,CASSFPGASHEQYF
.,TRBJ2-3,TRBV6-5,few,TGTGCCAGCAGTTACTCATTCAGGGGCCATGGAGATACGCAGTATTTT,CASSYSFRGHGDTQYF
.,TRBJ2-3,TRBV24-1,few,TGTGCCACCAGTGACGACGGATTCACAGATACGCAGTATTTT,CATSDDGFTDTQYF
TRBD1,TRBJ1-2,TRBV20-1,.,TGCAGTGCTAGAGGCCGGGACAGGGCCACTAACTATGGCTACACCTTC,CSARGRDRATNYGYTF
.,TRBJ2-3,TRBV2,few,TGTGCCAGCAGGTTGGGGGGTGGCACAGATACGCAGTATTTT,CASRLGGGTDTQYF
.,TRBJ2-4,TRBV11-2,.,TGTGCCAGCAGCTTTTTGGTTGGAGCGGCCCAGGGCATTCAGTACTTC,CASSFLVGAAQGIQYF
.,TRBJ1-5,TRBV6-1,few,TGTGCCAGCGCCCAGGGAGGGAGCAATCAGCCCCAGCATTTT,CASAQGGSNQPQHF
.,TRBJ2-2,TRBV4-3,few,TGCGCCAGCAGCCAAGATTTTGGACGGCGCGTCACCGGGGAGCTGTTTTTT,CASSQDFGRRVTGELFF
.,TRBJ2-5,TRBV7-6,.,TGTGCCAGCAGGTTATCCCCCTGGGGCGCTCAAGAGACCCAGTACTTC,CASRLSPWGAQETQYF
.,TRBJ2-1,TRBV2,few,TGTGCCAGCAGTGATGGGCCGGGCGATGAGCAGTTCTTC,CASSDGPGDEQFF
.,TRBJ1-6,TRBV11-2,.,TGTGCCAGCAGCCTCCGGGAGCGATCATATTCACCCCTCCACTTT,CASSLRERSYSPLHF
.,TRBJ1-6,TRBV2,.,TGTGCCAGCAGTGATCATAAGGGAAGGGGTAATTCACCCCTCCACTTT,CASSDHKGRGNSPLHF
.,TRBJ2-7,TRBV5-1,few,TGCGCCAGCAGCCCTGGGGGGTACTCCTCCTACGAGCAGTACTTC,CASSPGGYSSYEQYF
.,TRBJ2-1,TRBV20-1,.,TGCTGTGCTAGAGATTGGGGGGATGTTAGCTCCTACAATGAGCAGTTCTTC,CCARDWGDVSSYNEQFF
.,TRBJ2-7,TRBV29-1,few,TGCAGCGGGGGGTCGGGCTACGAGCAGTACTTC,CSGGSGYEQYF
.,TRBJ2-5,TRBV15,many,TGTGCCACCAGCGGAAGGGGCGGGATGGAGACCCAGTACTTC,CATSGRGGMETQYF
.,TRBJ2-1,TRBV14,.,TGTGCCAGCAGCTTGCGGGTCTCCGGAGGTGAGCAGTTCTTC,CASSLRVSGGEQFF